This paragraph reports one T cell receptor beta chain. No antigen is known for it. Relative to the germline gene, one junction end is altered; a read error may explain this. This specimen belongs to a study of T cells in localized non-small cell lung cancer. Study results and limitations: The study found T cell clonality highest in uninvolved adjacent lung, above tumor. A median of roughly 57 clones ranked among the top 100 in tumor appeared in adjacent lung. Because researchers sequenced only one region of the tumor, heterogeneity is still possible. Longer overall survival was linked to higher blood T cell density.

Germline V lookup: CDR1 SGHTA, CDR2 FQGNSA. CDR3 length: 15 amino acids. Assay: immunoSEQ multiplex PCR; the TCRdb copy retains only in-frame clones and omits some. This repertoire shows about 40,000 clones, approximately 86% found once; its top ten account for around 3.4%. The sequencing used peripheral blood, collected before any cancer treatment. This TCR was sampled from a man between 18 and 55 years old with stage I lung adenocarcinoma. The chain has TRBV7-2 and TRBJ1-1, with 12 positions matching TRBD1. CDR3 nucleotide sequence: TGTGCCAGCAGCCCCGCGGGACAGGGGGCCACGTCTATGACCTTT. It specifies CASSPAGQGATSMTF.